This T cell receptor (beta chain) derives from a study of T-cell memory formation after mild COVID-19. Overall study context: Most TCR clusters belonged to a single donor. Study outcomes and limitations: Mainly in CM and EM were contracting CD4+ clones; CD8+ were in EMRA.

Constant-segment primers and 5'RACE yielded cDNA libraries for TCR alpha and TCR beta, each carrying sample barcodes and UMIs. TCRdb called the 5' RACE reads again in MiXCR, with one record for every CDR3 protein. The table has tens of thousands of distinct CDR3 sequences, over 7.5% seen once. This CDR3 contains 14 residues. The germline CDR1 and CDR2 sequences are DFQATT and SNEGSKA (reference sequence). Trimming removed 4 bases from V and 1 base from J, with 13 bases in between. This clonotype was detected ten times or more. The antigen is not known. The sample comprised PBMCs or a T cell subset sorted from them (not recorded which). The source is a man in his late teens or twenties who had mild COVID-19 (a few samples of this study predate the infection). Cell type and time point are not known. The chain uses TRBV20-1 and TRBJ1-1; possible D gene TRBD1, 6 bases. DNA of the CDR3: TGCAGTGCTATCAGACAGGACACGAACACTGAAGCTTTCTTT. Translation: CSAIRQDTNTEAFF.